Listed below are T cell receptor beta chains from one sample, sequenced in a study of beta chain features in type 1 diabetes. Some clones are missing from TCRdb's copy, which holds only in-frame ones; the method was immunoSEQ multiplex PCR. This sample carries 500,000 to 850,000 clones, about 14% of them seen once, and the ten largest clones take just under 0.04%. What was sequenced was naive CD4+ T cells from blood. The receptor set was obtained from a man younger than 35 with type 1 diabetes. Both conserved end residues are part of each CDR3. D genes are given only for firm matches. Not all rows give a size; the values are once, few, many and, for expanded clones, a class.

v_gene,j_gene,d_gene,abundance,CDR3aa,CDR3nt
TRBV9,TRBJ1-1,NA,few,CASSPDMNTEAFF,TGTGCCAGCAGCCCGGACATGAACACTGAAGCTTTCTTT
TRBV7-2,TRBJ2-5,NA,NA,CASSLIGSARYGETQYF,TGTGCCAGCAGCTTAATCGGGTCTGCCCGTTATGGAGAGACCCAGTACTTC
TRBV27,TRBJ2-1,NA,NA,CASSLGYSYNEQFF,TGTGCCAGCAGTTTAGGCTACTCCTACAATGAGCAGTTCTTC
TRBV5-1,TRBJ2-7,NA,NA,CASSLALAGASEQYF,TGCGCCAGCAGCTTGGCCCTGGCAGGGGCCAGCGAGCAGTACTTC
TRBV5-1,TRBJ2-1,TRBD2,NA,CASTRYTSGTDEQFF,TGCGCCAGCACCCGATATACTAGCGGGACCGATGAGCAGTTCTTC
TRBV6-5,TRBJ2-7,TRBD1,NA,CASSYSGDSYEQYF,TGTGCCAGCAGTTACTCGGGGGACAGCTACGAGCAGTACTTC
TRBV5-1,TRBJ1-1,NA,few,CASSLYGATNTEAFF,TGCGCCAGCAGCTTGTACGGGGCTACGAACACTGAAGCTTTCTTT
TRBV30,TRBJ1-5,NA,few,CAWSVGGGQPQHF,TGTGCCTGGAGTGTTGGGGGCGGTCAGCCCCAGCATTTT
TRBV29-1,TRBJ2-5,NA,few,CSVEKGPRETQYF,TGCAGCGTTGAGAAGGGGCCCCGGGAGACCCAGTACTTC
TRBV7-3,TRBJ2-5,NA,NA,CARRGSQETQYF,TGTGCCAGAAGGGGGAGTCAAGAGACCCAGTACTTC
TRBV2,TRBJ2-1,TRBD1,NA,CASRPGTGRNEQFF,TGTGCCAGCAGGCCCGGGACAGGGAGGAATGAGCAGTTCTTC
TRBV2,TRBJ2-1,TRBD2,few,CASLRLAGYNEQFF,TGTGCCAGCTTAAGACTAGCGGGATACAATGAGCAGTTCTTC
TRBV7-9,TRBJ2-7,TRBD2,few,CASSFGGSSYEQYF,TGTGCCAGCAGTTTCGGCGGGAGCTCCTACGAGCAGTACTTC
TRBV29-1,TRBJ2-5,NA,NA,CSVARASETQYF,TGCAGCGTTGCCAGGGCGTCCGAGACCCAGTACTTC
TRBV6-6,TRBJ2-7,TRBD1,NA,CASLAGTAYEQYF,TGTGCCAGCCTAGCCGGGACAGCATACGAGCAGTACTTC
TRBV6-6,TRBJ1-2,NA,few,CASRGAGKNYGYTF,TGTGCCAGCAGGGGCGCGGGGAAGAACTATGGCTACACCTTC
TRBV4-3,TRBJ2-1,NA,few,CASSQPGHRIGEQFF,TGCGCCAGCAGCCAACCGGGACACCGGATAGGGGAGCAGTTCTTC
TRBV18,TRBJ1-4,NA,few,CASSPANEKLFF,TGTGCCAGCTCACCAGCTAATGAAAAACTGTTTTTT
TRBV7-9,TRBJ2-1,NA,NA,CASSLVRQSYNEQFF,TGTGCCAGCAGCTTAGTACGCCAGTCCTACAATGAGCAGTTCTTC
TRBV5-4,TRBJ2-3,NA,NA,CASSLPGPDTQYF,TGTGCCAGCAGCTTGCCCGGCCCAGATACGCAGTATTTT
TRBV30,TRBJ2-3,NA,NA,CAWREPSSADTQYF,TGTGCCTGGAGGGAACCCTCTAGTGCAGATACGCAGTATTTT
TRBV2,TRBJ2-7,NA,NA,CASSEGPALTYAQYF,TGTGCCAGCAGTGAAGGCCCTGCCTTGACCTACGCGCAGTACTTC
TRBV7-2,TRBJ1-5,NA,NA,CASSEGPDQPQHF,TGTGCCAGCAGCGAAGGACCGGATCAGCCCCAGCATTTT
TRBV6-5,TRBJ2-1,TRBD1,NA,CASRTDRGYNEQFF,TGTGCCAGCAGGACGGACAGGGGCTACAATGAGCAGTTCTTC
TRBV18,TRBJ2-5,TRBD2,NA,CASSGLTSGQETQYF,TGTGCCAGCTCCGGTCTGACTAGCGGGCAAGAGACCCAGTACTTC
TRBV5-1,TRBJ2-7,TRBD1,few,CASSLMGQDSYEQYF,TGCGCCAGCAGCTTGATGGGACAGGATAGCTACGAGCAGTACTTC
TRBV5-1,TRBJ2-5,NA,few,CASSFQGWQTQYF,TGCGCCAGCAGCTTCCAGGGGTGGCAGACCCAGTACTTC
TRBV6-5,TRBJ1-1,TRBD1,NA,CASSYSMTGLQVRAFF,TGTGCCAGCAGTTACTCGATGACAGGGTTGCAGGTCAGAGCTTTCTTT
TRBV5-1,TRBJ1-1,NA,NA,CASSLVPQRSVSFF,TGCGCCAGCAGCTTGGTTCCGCAAAGAAGTGTTTCTTTCTTT
TRBV6-1,TRBJ2-2,NA,NA,CASSEALPNTGELFF,TGTGCCAGCAGTGAAGCTCTCCCGAACACCGGGGAGCTGTTTTTT
TRBV18,TRBJ2-5,NA,NA,CASSPRDKAIETQYF,TGTGCCAGCTCACCAAGGGACAAAGCAATAGAGACCCAGTACTTC
TRBV19,TRBJ2-5,NA,NA,CASSSFRETQYF,TGTGCCAGTAGTAGCTTTCGAGAGACCCAGTACTTC
TRBV30,TRBJ2-1,NA,NA,CAWSALRSNNEQFF,TGTGCCTGGAGTGCCCTCCGGTCCAACAATGAGCAGTTCTTC
TRBV4-2,TRBJ2-7,NA,many,CASSQEGYEQYF,TGTGCCAGCAGCCAAGAGGGATACGAGCAGTACTTC
TRBV2,TRBJ1-5,NA,NA,CASSGQQPDQPQHF,TGTGCCAGCAGTGGACAGCAACCTGATCAGCCCCAGCATTTT
TRBV4-2,TRBJ1-1,NA,few,CASSQDPANTEAFF,TGTGCCAGCAGCCAAGATCCCGCGAACACTGAAGCTTTCTTT
TRBV4-2,TRBJ2-7,TRBD1,NA,CASSQIGTGNLRHF,TGTGCCAGCAGCCAGATTGGGACAGGGAATCTAAGGCACTTC
TRBV6-6,TRBJ2-1,TRBD1,NA,CASSYRDSGNEQFF,TGTGCCAGCAGTTACAGGGACAGCGGCAATGAGCAGTTCTTC
TRBV30,TRBJ1-1,NA,few,CAWSVRDIWNTEAFF,TGTGCCTGGAGTGTCCGGGATATTTGGAACACTGAAGCTTTCTTT
TRBV5-6,TRBJ1-1,NA,NA,CASTSPNTEAFF,TGTGCCAGCACAAGCCCGAACACTGAAGCTTTCTTT
TRBV29-1,TRBJ1-4,TRBD1,NA,CSVGGTGDEKLFF,TGCAGCGTTGGGGGGACAGGGGATGAAAAACTGTTTTTT
TRBV2,TRBJ2-1,TRBD2,few,CASSEGLGLSQFF,TGTGCCAGCAGTGAGGGACTAGGGCTGAGCCAGTTCTTC
TRBV25-1,TRBJ1-2,NA,few,CASSELGGLGGYGYTF,TGTGCCAGCAGTGAATTGGGGGGCCTTGGGGGCTATGGCTACACCTTC
TRBV28,TRBJ2-7,TRBD2,NA,CATQGGGAYEQYF,TGTGCCACCCAGGGTGGGGGGGCCTACGAGCAGTACTTC
TRBV30,TRBJ1-5,NA,NA,CAWSQGWQPQHF,TGTGCCTGGAGTCAGGGATGGCAGCCCCAGCATTTT
TRBV25-1,TRBJ2-1,TRBD1,NA,CASRETGNNEQFF,TGTGCCAGCAGAGAGACAGGGAACAATGAGCAGTTCTTC
TRBV4-3,TRBJ1-1,NA,few,CASSQEGQVNTEAFF,TGCGCCAGCAGCCAAGAAGGGCAAGTGAACACTGAAGCTTTCTTT
TRBV7-9,TRBJ1-2,NA,NA,CASSLSGQNLGGYTF,TGTGCCAGCAGCTTATCGGGCCAGAACTTGGGGGGCTACACCTTC
TRBV9,TRBJ1-4,NA,NA,CASSAGRGTFNEKLFF,TGTGCCAGCAGCGCGGGGCGGGGAACCTTCAATGAAAAACTGTTTTTT
TRBV25-1,TRBJ1-5,NA,few,CASSGQPQHF,TGTGCCAGCAGTGGTCAGCCCCAGCATTTT
TRBV7-2,TRBJ1-5,TRBD1,NA,CASSPVPQGDNQPQHF,TGTGCCAGCAGCCCCGTGCCTCAGGGGGACAATCAGCCCCAGCATTTT
TRBV28,TRBJ2-4,TRBD2,few,CASSSVILAGGLVAKNIQYF,TGTGCCAGCAGTTCCGTTATTCTAGCGGGGGGGCTAGTGGCCAAAAACATTCAGTACTTC
TRBV6-5,TRBJ2-3,NA,few,CASNPPGTDTQYF,TGTGCCAGCAATCCCCCGGGCACAGATACGCAGTATTTT
TRBV29-1,TRBJ2-5,NA,NA,CSVEGENYQTQYF,TGCAGCGTTGAAGGGGAAAATTACCAGACCCAGTACTTC
TRBV7-2,TRBJ2-7,TRBD2,few,CASSLNGGAYEQYF,TGTGCCAGCAGCTTAAACGGGGGGGCCTACGAGCAGTACTTC
TRBV15,TRBJ2-5,NA,NA,CATSRPRTSETQYF,TGTGCCACCAGCAGGCCTCGTACGAGCGAGACCCAGTACTTC
TRBV11-1,TRBJ2-1,NA,NA,CASSLRPRADNGQFF,TGTGCCAGCAGCTTAAGACCTCGGGCTGACAATGGGCAGTTCTTC